This T cell receptor (beta chain) was profiled in a study of human T cells and chemical hapten exposure. Overall study context: 2% DPC was applied to around 2 cm by around 2 cm of upper inner arm skin for sensitization. Cases of alopecia areata, totalis or universalis occurred in a predominantly female patient group. Broader study findings: Compared to controls, expanded TCRs made significantly more large clusters of similar CDR3s.

MiXCR, applied by TCRdb to the RACE reads, yields one record per CDR3 protein. The sample records roughly 120,000 distinct CDR3 sequences, about 12% being singletons. The time point: patch test 1, 2 weeks after DPC sensitization. Treatment indicated: therapeutic diphenylcyclopropenone sensitization with weekly scalp DPC. Suited to DPC and affected by alopecia, the donors ranged from 18 to 70 years old. This clonotype was seen many times. Its antigen remains unknown. The CDR3 runs 16 residues. J lost 6 bases, V lost 2 bases, and 10 bases had no gene match. The germline CDR1 and CDR2 sequences are SGHNT and YYREEE (reference sequence).

The sequencing used whole blood, collected in connection with sensitization to the hapten diphenylcyclopropenone (DPC). The TCR originated in a woman aged 45-65 years with alopecia areata. Some clones in this sample may be carry-over from other donors' samples. The rearrangement joins TRBV5-4 to TRBJ2-2, with 7 bases that match TRBD1. CDR3 nucleotides: TGTGCCAGCAGCTTCGCAAGGGACAGTGGACCCGGGGAGCTGTTTTTT. This translates into CASSFARDSGPGELFF.